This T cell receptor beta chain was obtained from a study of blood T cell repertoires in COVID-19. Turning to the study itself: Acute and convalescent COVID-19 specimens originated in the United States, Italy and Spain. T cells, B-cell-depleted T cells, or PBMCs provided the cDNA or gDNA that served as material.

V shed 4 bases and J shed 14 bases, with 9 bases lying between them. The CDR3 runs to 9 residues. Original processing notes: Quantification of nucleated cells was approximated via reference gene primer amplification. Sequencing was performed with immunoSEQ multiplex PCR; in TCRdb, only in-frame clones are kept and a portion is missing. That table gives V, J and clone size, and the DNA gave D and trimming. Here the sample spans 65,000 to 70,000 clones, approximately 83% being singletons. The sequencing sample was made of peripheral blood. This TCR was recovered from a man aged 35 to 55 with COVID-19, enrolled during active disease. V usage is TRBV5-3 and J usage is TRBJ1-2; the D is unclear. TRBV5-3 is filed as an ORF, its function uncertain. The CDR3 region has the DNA TGTGCCAGAAGCGGCATCCCGACCTTC. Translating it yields CARSGIPTF.